This passage covers 24 T cell receptor beta chains from one sample sequenced in a study of cytomegalovirus exposure and HLA in healthy donors. Primers for the PCR totalled 60 Vbeta and 13 Jbeta. Clones were sequenced by immunoSEQ multiplex PCR, and TCRdb holds only the in-frame ones, with some missing. The table records 150,000 to 200,000 clones, over 75% of them present only once. Sequencing used PBMCs. The receptor set was obtained from a woman younger than 45 in good health and CMV-seronegative.

This chain links TRBV5-1 with TRBJ2-3; 8 bases line up with TRBD2. This CDR3 has 13 amino acids. The germline V gene has CDR1 SGHRS and CDR2 YFSETQ. V lost 5 bases and J lost 4; bases outside the gene matches: 3. CDR3 sequence reads: CASSSGAADTQYF. CDR3 coding DNA: TGCGCCAGCAGTAGCGGGGCCGCAGATACGCAGTATTTT.

The V and J genes are TRBV5-1 and TRBJ1-4; D remains ambiguous. The germline V and J ends were trimmed by 2 bases and 5 bases, with 7 bases remaining between them. The CDR3 spans 13 residues. CDR1 and CDR2 (germline): SGHRS, YFSETQ. The CDR3 DNA reads TGCGCCAGCAGCTTTAGAGGGAATGAAAAACTGTTTTTT. Protein product: CASSFRGNEKLFF.

The CDR3 here is CASSLSGTSGTLVLTF. In nucleotides, the CDR3 is TGTGCCAGCAGCTTATCAGGGACTAGCGGGACCCTAGTCCTGACTTTC. The chain is built from TRBV11-2 and TRBJ2-6, with 13 nucleotides matching TRBD2. J was trimmed by 13 bases and V by 2 bases; bases with no gene match: 8. Germline assignment: CDR1 SGHAT and CDR2 FQNNGV. The CDR3 consists of 16 residues.

CDR3 in DNA: TGCGCCAGCAGCTTGGCCGGGAGGGTTCGGGAGCAGTACTTC. This codes for CASSLAGRVREQYF. The rearrangement uses TRBV5-1 and TRBJ2-7; 8 nucleotides line up with TRBD2. Trimming at V came to 0 bases and at J to 7 bases, leaving 6 bases not matched to a gene. Germline V gives CDR1 SGHRS, CDR2 YFSETQ. This CDR3 spans 14 amino acids.

This chain's CDR3 is CASRGLAGGSTDTQYF. CDR3 in DNA: TGCGCCAGCAGAGGGCTAGCGGGGGGGAGCACAGATACGCAGTATTTT. J is TRBJ2-3 and V is TRBV10-2, with 12 bases matching TRBD2. The CDR3 has 16 residues. V was pared by 6 bases and J by 0 bases, with 4 bases of the junction left unmatched. Germline loops: CDR1 WSHSY, CDR2 SAAADI.

The chain is built from TRBV7-8 and TRBJ2-7, with 7 nucleotides matching TRBD2. The V gene's germline CDR1 is SGHVS and CDR2 FQNEAQ. The CDR3 covers 15 residues. V shed 6 bases and J 0 bases; nucleotides not matched to a gene: 8. CDR3 region: CASRRGGGSSYEQYF. CDR3 in DNA: TGTGCCAGCAGAAGGGGCGGGGGAAGCTCCTACGAGCAGTACTTC.

The V and J genes are TRBV6-1 and TRBJ2-2; D unclear. With 4 bases removed from V and 7 bases from J, the gap between germline ends came to 10 bases. From germline, CDR1 is MNHNS and CDR2 SASEGT. CDR3 size: 13 residues. The CDR3 here is CASSGPVIGELFF. The CDR3 DNA is TGTGCCAGCAGTGGCCCAGTGATCGGGGAGCTGTTTTTT.

V is TRBV4-1 and J is TRBJ1-1; tentatively, D is TRBD1 (5 bases). Germline CDR1 MGHRA, CDR2 YSYEKL. The CDR3 is made up of 15 amino acids. The V end was cut by 2 bases, the J end by 3 bases, with 13 bases between. Written as DNA, the CDR3 is TGCGCCAGCAGCCAAATTGGGGGGGGTGACACTGAAGCTTTCTTT. Its translation: CASSQIGGGDTEAFF.

The CDR3 nucleotides read TGTGCCAGTAGTATTACAGGGCTGGACTTCTATGGCTACACCTTC. As protein: CASSITGLDFYGYTF. The genes are TRBV19 and TRBJ1-2, with D possibly matching TRBD1 (6 bases). CDR3 length: 15 amino acids. The germline V gene has CDR1 LNHDA and CDR2 SQIVND (reference sequence). Trimming removed 3 bases from V and 4 bases from J, with 15 bases in between.

The CDR3 spells CASSLKPEPYEQYF. CDR3 nucleotide sequence: TGTGCCAGCAGCCTAAAACCCGAACCCTACGAGCAGTACTTC. The rearrangement joins TRBV27 to TRBJ2-7; D is ambiguous. This CDR3 has 14 amino acids. Germline CDR1 MNHEY, CDR2 SMNVEV (reference sequence). V was trimmed by 6 bases and J by 2 bases, leaving 14 bases between them.

This chain connects TRBV19 to TRBJ1-1, with D hard to call. The germline V and J ends were trimmed by 5 bases and 4 bases, with 11 bases remaining between them. CDR3 length: 13 residues. Per the germline V gene, CDR1 is LNHDA and CDR2 is SQIVND (reference sequence). The CDR3 bases are TGTGCCAGTAGTCTATTAGAGAGCACTGAAGCTTTCTTT. Translating it yields CASSLLESTEAFF.

The chain employs TRBV30 and TRBJ2-1; 7 nucleotides align to TRBD1. Germline CDR1 GTSNPN, CDR2 SVGIG (reference sequence). V dropped 4 bases and J dropped 0; count of bases not matched to a gene: 24. This CDR3 has 21 residues. CDR3 sequence (DNA): TGTGCCTGGATGGGTCTTAACCGGGACAGAAGGATGACAAGCTCCTACAATGAGCAGTTCTTC. Protein sequence: CAWMGLNRDRRMTSSYNEQFF.

The CDR3 DNA reads TGTGCCAGCAGTGGAACAGGGGGCAGGACTGAAGCTTTCTTT. This sequence encodes CASSGTGGRTEAFF. The gene calls are TRBV2 and TRBJ1-1; 9 nucleotides agree with TRBD1. Trimming cost V 4 bases and J 5 bases; bases outside gene matches: 5. Germline-derived CDR1 and CDR2 are SNHLY and FYNNEI. The CDR3 runs to 14 residues.

For this clone: A read error may account for a junction end that differs from germline. The chain uses TRBV5-8 and TRBJ2-2, with 8 bases that match TRBD2. The CDR3 spans 15 residues. The germline V gene encodes CDR1 SGHTS and CDR2 YDEGEE. The CDR3 region is CASSPQSLGAGEPFF. The CDR3 DNA is TGTGCCAGCAGTCCGCAGAGCCTCGGAGCGGGGGAGCCGTTTTTT.

This clone appeared once. The genes are TRBV6-5 and TRBJ2-7, with D possibly being TRBD1 (5 bases). This CDR3 has 16 amino acids. Trimming took off 4 bases at V and 0 bases at J, with 16 bases between the two ends. CDR1 MNHEY and CDR2 SVGAGI come from the germline V gene. CDR3 in amino acids: CASSSPTGFRSYEQYF. The CDR3 bases are TGTGCCAGCAGTTCCCCTACAGGATTTCGCTCCTACGAGCAGTACTTC.

The chain couples TRBV30 to TRBJ1-5; D is perhaps TRBD1 (5 bases). V was cut by 1 base and J by 0 bases, with 10 bases left in between. The CDR3 runs 15 residues. Germline V gene lookup returns CDR1 GTSNPN and CDR2 SVGIG (reference sequence). The CDR3 bases are TGTGCCTGGAGTGGCCCCACAGGTAGCAATCAGCCCCAGCATTTT. It yields the protein CAWSGPTGSNQPQHF. The entire variable domain, with the rest obtained from reference TRBV30 and TRBJ1-5, is as follows: SQTIHQWPATLVQPVGSPLSLECTVEGTSNPNLYWYRQAAGRGLQLLFYSVGIGQISSEVPQNLSASRPQDRQFILSSKKLLLSDSGFYLCAWSGPTGSNQPQHFGDGTRLSIL.

The CDR3 sequence is CASSHPGQGTYEQYF. The CDR3 coding sequence is TGCGCCAGCAGCCACCCGGGACAGGGAACCTACGAGCAGTACTTC. The chain has TRBV4-1 and TRBJ2-7, with 9 bases identical to TRBD1. The CDR3 loop spans 15 amino acids. Germline V gives CDR1 MGHRA, CDR2 YSYEKL. V dropped 3 bases and J dropped 2; count of bases not matched to a gene: 5.

V gene TRBV4-3 combines with J gene TRBJ2-1, with 9 nucleotides matching TRBD1. This CDR3 has 17 residues. Germline trimming cut 0 bases from V and 7 bases from J; bases unmatched to any gene: 10. Per germline, CDR1 LGHNA and CDR2 YSLEER. The CDR3 loop reads CASSQDRGTGNKNEQFF. In nucleotides, the CDR3 is TGCGCCAGCAGCCAAGATCGCGGGACAGGGAACAAAAATGAGCAGTTCTTC.

The V gene is TRBV5-1, the J gene TRBJ1-5; unclear D gene. The CDR3 consists of 15 residues. The V gene's germline CDR1 is SGHRS and CDR2 YFSETQ. V was cut by 0 bases and J by 8 bases, with 15 bases left in between. The CDR3 loop reads CASSLAAGSPEPQHF. In nucleotides, the CDR3 is TGCGCCAGCAGCTTGGCCGCGGGCTCTCCGGAGCCCCAGCATTTT.

The chain joins TRBV2 to TRBJ2-6; TRBD1 agrees at 9 bases. The CDR3 is 17 amino acids. CDR1 is SNHLY, CDR2 FYNNEI, per germline. V shed 6 bases, J shed 0 bases, and the junction held 6 bases outside the gene matches. The CDR3 sequence is CASSGTGKTSGANVLTF. DNA for the CDR3: TGTGCCAGCAGCGGGACAGGGAAGACCTCTGGGGCCAACGTCCTGACTTTC. Full variable domain (outside the CDR3, taken from reference TRBV2 and TRBJ2-6): EPEVTQTPSHQVTQMGQEVILRCVPISNHLYFYWYRQILGQKVEFLVSFYNNEISEKSEIFDDQFSVERPDGSNFTLKIRSTKLEDSAMYFCASSGTGKTSGANVLTFGAGSRLTVL.

This clone was seen more than once but under ten times. The chain joins TRBV9 to TRBJ1-6; no clear D gene. The CDR3 runs 14 residues. CDR1 is SGDLS and CDR2 is YYNGEE in the germline V gene. Trimming shortened V by 0 bases and J by 8 bases, and 9 bases separated the two germline ends. CDR3 amino acids: CASSVVVGDSPLHF. DNA for the CDR3: TGTGCCAGCAGCGTAGTTGTCGGAGATTCACCCCTCCACTTT. The whole variable domain, filled in from reference TRBV9 and TRBJ1-6, reads DSGVTQTPKHLITATGQRVTLRCSPRSGDLSVYWYQQSLDQGLQFLIQYYNGEERAKGNILERFSAQQFPDLHSELNLSSLELGDSALYFCASSVVVGDSPLHFGNGTRLTVT.

This chain connects TRBV6-5 to TRBJ1-5, with 7 bases that match TRBD1. V lost 6 bases and J lost 15; bases outside the gene matches: 11. The germline CDR1 and CDR2 sequences are MNHEY and SVGAGI. This CDR3 spans 12 amino acids. CDR3 DNA sequence: TGTGCCAGCAGCCCCTCAGGGACAGCATGGCATTTT. Its protein product is CASSPSGTAWHF.

The rearrangement uses TRBV6-5 and TRBJ1-3, with D possibly being TRBD1 (5 bases). The length of the CDR3 is 14 residues. The germline V and J ends were trimmed by 6 bases and 8 bases, with 17 bases remaining between them. Germline CDR1 and CDR2: MNHEY and SVGAGI. CDR3 sequence (DNA): TGTGCCAGCAGACGCCCGGGTTTACAGGACACCATATATTTT. Protein product: CASRRPGLQDTIYF.

This clone was counted only a few times. This sequence joins TRBV30 and TRBJ1-2; D may be TRBD1 (5 bases). Trimming took off 0 bases at V and 8 bases at J, with 10 bases between the two ends. Germline lookup yields CDR1 GTSNPN and CDR2 SVGIG (reference sequence). The CDR3 extends over 12 amino acids. The CDR3 loop reads CAWSVGGRGYTF. CDR3 bases: TGTGCCTGGAGTGTGGGGGGAAGGGGCTACACCTTC.